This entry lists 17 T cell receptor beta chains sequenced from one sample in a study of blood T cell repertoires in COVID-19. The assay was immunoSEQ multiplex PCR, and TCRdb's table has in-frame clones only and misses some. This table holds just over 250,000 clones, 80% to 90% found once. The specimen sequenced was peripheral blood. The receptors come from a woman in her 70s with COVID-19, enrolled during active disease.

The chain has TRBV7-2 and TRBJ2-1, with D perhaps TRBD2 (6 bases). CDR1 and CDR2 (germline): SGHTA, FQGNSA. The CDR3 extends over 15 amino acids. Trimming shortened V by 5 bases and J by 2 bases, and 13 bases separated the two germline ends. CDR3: CASSQGSGTYNEQFF. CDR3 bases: TGTGCCAGCAGCCAGGGTAGCGGAACCTACAATGAGCAGTTCTTC.

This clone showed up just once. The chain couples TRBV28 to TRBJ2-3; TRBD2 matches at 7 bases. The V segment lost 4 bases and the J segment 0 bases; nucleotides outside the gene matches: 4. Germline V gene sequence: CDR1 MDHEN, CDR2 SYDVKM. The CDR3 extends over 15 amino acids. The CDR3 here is CASSSGGSSTDTQYF. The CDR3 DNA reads TGTGCCAGCAGTTCCGGCGGGAGTAGCACAGATACGCAGTATTTT.

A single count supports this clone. The CDR3 DNA follows: TGTGCCAGCAGCCAAGTGGCCCCTCAGGACCAAGAGACCCAGTACTTC. Amino acids: CASSQVAPQDQETQYF. The gene calls are TRBV3-1 (or the pseudogene TRBV3-2) and TRBJ2-5; D ambiguous. The CDR3 runs to 16 residues. Trimming took off 1 base at V and 0 bases at J, with 12 bases between the two ends. The germline V gene has CDR1 LGHDT and CDR2 YNNKEL (reference sequence).

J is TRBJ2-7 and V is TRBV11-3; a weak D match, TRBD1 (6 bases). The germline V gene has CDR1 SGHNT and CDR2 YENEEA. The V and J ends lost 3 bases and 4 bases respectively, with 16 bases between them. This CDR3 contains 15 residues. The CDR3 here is CASSLETGNAYEQYF. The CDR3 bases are TGTGCCAGCAGCTTGGAGACAGGCAATGCTTACGAGCAGTACTTC. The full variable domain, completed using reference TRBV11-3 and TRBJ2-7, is EAGVVQSPRYKIIEKKQPVAFWCNPISGHNTLYWYLQNLGQGPELLIRYENEEAVDDSQLPKDRFSAERLKGVDSTLKIQPAELGDSAVYLCASSLETGNAYEQYFGPGTRLTVT.

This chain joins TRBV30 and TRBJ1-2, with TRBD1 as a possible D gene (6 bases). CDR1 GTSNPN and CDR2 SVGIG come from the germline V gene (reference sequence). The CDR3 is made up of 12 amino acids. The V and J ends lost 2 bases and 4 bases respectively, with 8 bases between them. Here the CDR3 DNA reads TGTGCCTGGAGTTCACAGGGCTATGGCTACACCTTC. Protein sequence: CAWSSQGYGYTF.

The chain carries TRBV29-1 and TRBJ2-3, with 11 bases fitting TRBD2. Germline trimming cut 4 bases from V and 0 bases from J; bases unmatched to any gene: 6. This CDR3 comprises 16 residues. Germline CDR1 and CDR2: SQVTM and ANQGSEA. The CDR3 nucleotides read TGCAGCGTTGGGGGGACTAGCGGTACTAGCACAGATACGCAGTATTTT. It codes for CSVGGTSGTSTDTQYF.

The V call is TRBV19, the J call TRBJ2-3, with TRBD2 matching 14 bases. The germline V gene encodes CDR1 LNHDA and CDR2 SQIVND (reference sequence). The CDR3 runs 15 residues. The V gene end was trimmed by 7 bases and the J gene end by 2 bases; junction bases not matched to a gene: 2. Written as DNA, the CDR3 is TGTGCCAGTACGGGACTAGCGGGAGCCACAGATACGCAGTATTTT. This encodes CASTGLAGATDTQYF.

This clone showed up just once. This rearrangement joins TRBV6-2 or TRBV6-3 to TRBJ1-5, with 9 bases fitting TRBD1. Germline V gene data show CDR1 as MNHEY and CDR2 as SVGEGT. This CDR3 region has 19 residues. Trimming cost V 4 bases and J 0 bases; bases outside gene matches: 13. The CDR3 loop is CASSFGSQGALYSNQPQHF. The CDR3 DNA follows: TGTGCCAGCAGTTTCGGTTCACAGGGGGCCTTATATAGCAATCAGCCCCAGCATTTT.

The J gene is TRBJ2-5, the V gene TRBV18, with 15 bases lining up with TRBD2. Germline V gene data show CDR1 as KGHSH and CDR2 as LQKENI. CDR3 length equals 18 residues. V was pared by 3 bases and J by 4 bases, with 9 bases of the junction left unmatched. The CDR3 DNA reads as TGTGCCAGCTCACCCCGGGGACTAGCGGGAGGTGGAGGAGAGACCCAGTACTTC. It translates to CASSPRGLAGGGGETQYF.

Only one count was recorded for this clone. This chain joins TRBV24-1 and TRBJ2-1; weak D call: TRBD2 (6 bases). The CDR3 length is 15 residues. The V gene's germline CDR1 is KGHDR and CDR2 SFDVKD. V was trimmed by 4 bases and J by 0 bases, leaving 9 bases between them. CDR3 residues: CATSEPGVSYNEQFF. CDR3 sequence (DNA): TGTGCCACCAGTGAGCCGGGAGTCTCCTACAATGAGCAGTTCTTC.

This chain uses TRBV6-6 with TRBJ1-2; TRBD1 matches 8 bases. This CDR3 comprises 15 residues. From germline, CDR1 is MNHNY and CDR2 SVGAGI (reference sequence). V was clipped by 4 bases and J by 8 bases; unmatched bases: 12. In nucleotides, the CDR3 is TGTGCCAGCAGTTCTTTGGGGACAGGAGGGGGCGGCTACACCTTC. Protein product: CASSSLGTGGGGYTF.

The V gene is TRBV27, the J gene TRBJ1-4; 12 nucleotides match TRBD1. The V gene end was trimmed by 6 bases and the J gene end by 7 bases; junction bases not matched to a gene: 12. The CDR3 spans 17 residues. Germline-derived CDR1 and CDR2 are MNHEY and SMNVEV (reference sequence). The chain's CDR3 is CASSSPGQGALGEKLFF. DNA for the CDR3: TGTGCCAGCAGCTCCCCGGGACAGGGGGCTTTAGGTGAAAAACTGTTTTTT. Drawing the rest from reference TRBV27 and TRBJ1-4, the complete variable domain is EAQVTQNPRYLITVTGKKLTVTCSQNMNHEYMSWYRQDPGLGLRQIYYSMNVEVTDKGDVPEGYKVSRKEKRNFPLILESPSPNQTSLYFCASSSPGQGALGEKLFFGSGTQLSVL.

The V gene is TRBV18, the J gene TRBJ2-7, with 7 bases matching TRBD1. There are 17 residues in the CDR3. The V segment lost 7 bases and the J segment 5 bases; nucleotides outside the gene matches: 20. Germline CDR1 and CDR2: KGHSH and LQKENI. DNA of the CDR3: TGTGCCAGCTTACCGCGGGTCTTGTCCAGGGGGAAGGACGAGCAGTACTTC. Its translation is CASLPRVLSRGKDEQYF. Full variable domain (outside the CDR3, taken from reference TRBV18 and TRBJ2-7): NAGVMQNPRHLVRRRGQEARLRCSPMKGHSHVYWYRQLPEEGLKFMVYLQKENIIDESGMPKERFSAEFPKEGPSILRIQQVVRGDSAAYFCASLPRVLSRGKDEQYFGPGTRLTVT.

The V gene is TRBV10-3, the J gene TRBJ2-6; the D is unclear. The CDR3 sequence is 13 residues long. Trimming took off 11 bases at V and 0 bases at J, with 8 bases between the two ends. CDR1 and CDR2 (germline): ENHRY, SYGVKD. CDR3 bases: TGTGCCGTAAGAGACTCTGGGGCCAACGTCCTGACTTTC. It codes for CAVRDSGANVLTF.

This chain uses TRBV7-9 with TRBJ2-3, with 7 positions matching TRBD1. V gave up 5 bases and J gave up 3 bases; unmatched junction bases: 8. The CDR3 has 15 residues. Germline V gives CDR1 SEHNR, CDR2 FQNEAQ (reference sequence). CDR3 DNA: TGTGCCAGCAGCCGAGACAGGGTAGGAACAGATACGCAGTATTTT. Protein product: CASSRDRVGTDTQYF.

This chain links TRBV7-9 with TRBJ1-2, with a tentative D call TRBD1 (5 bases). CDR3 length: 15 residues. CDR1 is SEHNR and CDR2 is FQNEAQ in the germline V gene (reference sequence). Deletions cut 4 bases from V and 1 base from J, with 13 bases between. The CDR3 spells CASSYKAGVNYGYTF. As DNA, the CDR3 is TGTGCCAGCAGCTATAAAGCGGGGGTTAACTATGGCTACACCTTC.

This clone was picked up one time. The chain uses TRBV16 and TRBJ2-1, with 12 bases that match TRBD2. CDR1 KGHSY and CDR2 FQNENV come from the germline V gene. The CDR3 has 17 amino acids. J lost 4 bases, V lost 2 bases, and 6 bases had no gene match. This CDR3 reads CASSQGMGTSGYNEQFF. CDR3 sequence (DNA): TGTGCCAGCAGCCAAGGGATGGGGACTAGCGGGTACAATGAGCAGTTCTTC.